This T cell receptor (beta chain) was profiled in a study of breast tumors, draining lymph nodes, adjacent tissues. The lymph nodes were axillary draining lymph nodes from breast cancer patients. TCRdb analysed the multiplex PCR reads with MiXCR anew, one entry per CDR3 protein. The sample yields 150,000 or so distinct CDR3 sequences, about 34% seen once. The CDR3 runs 17 residues. Germline V gene lookup returns CDR1 WNHNN and CDR2 SYGVQD (reference sequence). V lost 3 bases, J lost 7 bases, and 11 bases stayed unmatched. Comments on this clonotype: Its antigen is still unknown.

The study's findings and limits: Luminal-like breast cancer showed significantly greater tumor-nontumor repertoire similarity than basal-like breast cancer did.

V usage is TRBV10-1 and J usage is TRBJ1-5; TRBD1 matches 11 bases. The TCR sequence derives from a female donor with breast cancer. Some clones in this sample may be carry-over from other donors' samples. Input material: axillary lymph node tissue. The CDR3 region is CASSEERTGGTGQPQHF. CDR3 coding DNA: TGCGCCAGCAGTGAAGAGAGGACAGGGGGCACAGGACAGCCCCAGCATTTT.